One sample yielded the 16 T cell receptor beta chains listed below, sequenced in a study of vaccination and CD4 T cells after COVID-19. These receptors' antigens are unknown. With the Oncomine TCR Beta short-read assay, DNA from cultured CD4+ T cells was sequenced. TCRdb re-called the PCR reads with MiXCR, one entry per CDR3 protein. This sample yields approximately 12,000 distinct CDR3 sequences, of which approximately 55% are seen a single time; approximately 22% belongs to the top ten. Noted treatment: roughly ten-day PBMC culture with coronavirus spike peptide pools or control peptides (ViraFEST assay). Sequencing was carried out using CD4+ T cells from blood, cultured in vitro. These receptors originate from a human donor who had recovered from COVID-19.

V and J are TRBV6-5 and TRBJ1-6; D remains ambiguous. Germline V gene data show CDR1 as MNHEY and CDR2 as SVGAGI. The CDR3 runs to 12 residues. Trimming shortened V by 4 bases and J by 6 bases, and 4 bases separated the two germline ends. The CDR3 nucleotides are TGTGCCAGCAGTTCTTCTAATTCACCCCTCCACTTT. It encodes CASSSSNSPLHF.

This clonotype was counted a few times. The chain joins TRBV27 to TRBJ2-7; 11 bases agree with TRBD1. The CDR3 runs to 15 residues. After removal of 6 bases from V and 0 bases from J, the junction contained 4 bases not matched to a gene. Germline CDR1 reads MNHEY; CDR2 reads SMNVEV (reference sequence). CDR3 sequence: CASSRDRGDSYEQYF. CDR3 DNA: TGTGCCAGCAGCCGGGACAGGGGGGACTCCTACGAGCAGTACTTC.

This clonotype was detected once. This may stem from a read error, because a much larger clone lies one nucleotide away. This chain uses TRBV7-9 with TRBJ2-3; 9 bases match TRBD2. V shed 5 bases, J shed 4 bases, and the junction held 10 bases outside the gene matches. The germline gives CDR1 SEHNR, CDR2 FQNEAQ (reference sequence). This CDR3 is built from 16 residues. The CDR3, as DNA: TGTGCCAGCAGCCGGAGTTTAGCGGGAGCCTCAGATACGCAGTATTTT. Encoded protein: CASSRSLAGASDTQYF.

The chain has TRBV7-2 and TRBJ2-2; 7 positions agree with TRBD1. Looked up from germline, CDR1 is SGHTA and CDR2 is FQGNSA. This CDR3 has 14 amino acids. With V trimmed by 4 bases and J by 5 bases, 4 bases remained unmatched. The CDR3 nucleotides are TGTGCCAGCAGCTCACAACAGGGGACCGGGGAGCTGTTTTTT. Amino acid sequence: CASSSQQGTGELFF.

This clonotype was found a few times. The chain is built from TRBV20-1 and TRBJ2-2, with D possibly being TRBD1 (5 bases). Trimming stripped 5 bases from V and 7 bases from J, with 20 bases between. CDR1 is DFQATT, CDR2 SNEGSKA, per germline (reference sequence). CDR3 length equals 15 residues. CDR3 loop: CSAPTAEQEFGELFF. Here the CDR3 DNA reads TGCAGTGCTCCTACCGCTGAACAGGAGTTCGGGGAGCTGTTTTTT.

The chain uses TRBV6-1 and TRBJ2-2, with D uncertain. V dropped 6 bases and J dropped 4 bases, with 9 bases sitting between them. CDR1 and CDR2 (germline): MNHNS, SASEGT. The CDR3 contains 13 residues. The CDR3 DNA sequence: TGTGCCAGCAGCCCACCGGGCACCGGGGAGCTGTTTTTT. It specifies CASSPPGTGELFF.

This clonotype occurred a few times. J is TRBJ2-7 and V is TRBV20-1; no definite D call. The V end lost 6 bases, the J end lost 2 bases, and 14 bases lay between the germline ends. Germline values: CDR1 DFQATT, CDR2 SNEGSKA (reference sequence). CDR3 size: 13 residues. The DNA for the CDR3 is TGCAGTGCCCAGAGTACTCCGACCTACGAGCAGTACTTC. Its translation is CSAQSTPTYEQYF.

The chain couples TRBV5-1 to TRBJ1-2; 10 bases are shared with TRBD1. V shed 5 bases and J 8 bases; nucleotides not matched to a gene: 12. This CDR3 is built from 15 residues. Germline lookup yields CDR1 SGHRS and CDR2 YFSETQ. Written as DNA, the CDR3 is TGCGCCAGCAGTTATAAGGCCGGGACAGGGGCAGGCTACACCTTC. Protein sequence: CASSYKAGTGAGYTF.

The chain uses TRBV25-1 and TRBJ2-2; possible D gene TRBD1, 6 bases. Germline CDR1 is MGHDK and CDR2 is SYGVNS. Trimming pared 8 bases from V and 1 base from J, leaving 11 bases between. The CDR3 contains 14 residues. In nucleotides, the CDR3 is TGTGCCAGCGTCGACAGGAGGAACACCGGGGAGCTGTTTTTT. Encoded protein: CASVDRRNTGELFF.

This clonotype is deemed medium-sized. CDR3 nucleotide sequence: TGCAGTGCTAGAGAATTTCATCAGCCCCAGCATTTT. It translates to CSAREFHQPQHF. The chain joins TRBV20-1 to TRBJ1-5; D unclear. The length of the CDR3 is 12 residues. V was pared by 0 bases and J by 5 bases, with 5 bases between. The germline V gene has CDR1 DFQATT and CDR2 SNEGSKA (reference sequence).

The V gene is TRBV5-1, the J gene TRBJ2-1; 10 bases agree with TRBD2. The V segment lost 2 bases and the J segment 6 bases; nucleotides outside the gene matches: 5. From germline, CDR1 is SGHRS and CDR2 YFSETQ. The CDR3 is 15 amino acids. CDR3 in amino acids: CASSLAGGTGNEQFF. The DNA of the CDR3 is TGCGCCAGCAGCTTAGCGGGAGGGACCGGCAATGAGCAGTTCTTC.

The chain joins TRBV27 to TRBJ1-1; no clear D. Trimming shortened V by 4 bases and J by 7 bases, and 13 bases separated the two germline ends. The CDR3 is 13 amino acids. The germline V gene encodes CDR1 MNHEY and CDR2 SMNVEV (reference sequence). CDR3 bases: TGTGCCAGCAGTTCCGAACTCAGTGATGAAGCTTTCTTT. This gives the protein CASSSELSDEAFF.

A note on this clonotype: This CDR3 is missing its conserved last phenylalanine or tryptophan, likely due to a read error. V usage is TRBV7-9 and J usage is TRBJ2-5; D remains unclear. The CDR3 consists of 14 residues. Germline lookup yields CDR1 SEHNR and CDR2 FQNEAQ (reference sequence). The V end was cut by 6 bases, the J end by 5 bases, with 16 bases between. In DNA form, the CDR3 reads TGTGCCAGCAGGCGAACGGTCTTGGGGGAGACCCAGTACTCC. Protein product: CASRRTVLGETQYS.

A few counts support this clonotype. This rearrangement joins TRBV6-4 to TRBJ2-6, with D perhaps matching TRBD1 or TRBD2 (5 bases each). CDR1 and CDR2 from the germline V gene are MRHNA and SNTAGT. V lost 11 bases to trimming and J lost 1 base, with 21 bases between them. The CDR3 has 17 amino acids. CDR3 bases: TGTGCCTGCCTCCGGGACCCAATTAAATCTGGGGCCAACGTCCTGACTTTC. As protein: CACLRDPIKSGANVLTF.

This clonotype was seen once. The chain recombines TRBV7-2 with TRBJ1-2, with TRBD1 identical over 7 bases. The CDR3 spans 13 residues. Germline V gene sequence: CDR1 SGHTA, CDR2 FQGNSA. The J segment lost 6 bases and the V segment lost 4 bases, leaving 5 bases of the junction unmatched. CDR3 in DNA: TGTGCCAGCAGCTCACCGACAGGGAATGGCTACACCTTC. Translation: CASSSPTGNGYTF.

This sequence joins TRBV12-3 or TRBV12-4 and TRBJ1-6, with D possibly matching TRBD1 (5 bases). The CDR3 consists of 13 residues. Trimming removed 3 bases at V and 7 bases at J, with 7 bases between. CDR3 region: CASSLTANSPLHF. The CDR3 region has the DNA TGTGCCAGCAGTTTGACAGCAAATTCACCCCTCCACTTT.